This T cell receptor (beta chain) was sequenced in a study of blood T cell repertoires in COVID-19. CDR1 and CDR2 (germline): LNHDA, SQIVND (reference sequence). With 9 bases clipped from V and 2 bases from J, the junction kept 6 bases outside the gene matches. The CDR3 sequence is 13 residues long. TCRdb's table, derived via immunoSEQ multiplex PCR, lists solely in-frame clones and lacks some. The sample carries approximately 120,000 clones, 85% recorded once. The clonotype comes from a man older than 75 with active or convalescent COVID-19. The rearrangement links TRBV19 to TRBJ2-5, with 7 bases identical to TRBD1. Sequencing was done on a sample of peripheral blood. The CDR3 loop is CASGTARQETQYF. Here the CDR3 DNA reads TGTGCCAGCGGGACAGCCCGACAAGAGACCCAGTACTTC.